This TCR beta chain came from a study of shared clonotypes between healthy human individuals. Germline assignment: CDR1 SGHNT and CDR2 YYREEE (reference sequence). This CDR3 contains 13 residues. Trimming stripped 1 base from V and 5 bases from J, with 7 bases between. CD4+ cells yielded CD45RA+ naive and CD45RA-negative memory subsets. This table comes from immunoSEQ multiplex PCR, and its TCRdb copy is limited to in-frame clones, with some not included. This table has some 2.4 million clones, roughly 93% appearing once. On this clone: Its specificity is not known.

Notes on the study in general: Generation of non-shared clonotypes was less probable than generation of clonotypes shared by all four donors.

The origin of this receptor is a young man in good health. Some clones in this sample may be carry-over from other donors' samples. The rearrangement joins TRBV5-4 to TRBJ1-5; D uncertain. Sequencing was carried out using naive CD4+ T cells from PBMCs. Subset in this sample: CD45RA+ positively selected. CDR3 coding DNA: TGTGCCAGCAGCTTGCGTAGAGATCAGCCCCAGCATTTT. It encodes CASSLRRDQPQHF.